Listed here are 24 T cell receptor beta chains from one sample, sequenced in a study of control samples from healthy donors and cancer patients (dated by TCRdb to 2018 to 2020). The protocol used for the library was the immunoSEQ multiplex PCR assay. TCRdb obtained this table from immuneACCESS and retained in-frame rearrangements with V and J assigned. These tables miss some clones; where compared with another copy, unresolved V genes account for less than half of the shortfall, and the remainder is unexplained. Counted in this sample were about 120,000 clones; 93% of them appeared once. The top ten clonotypes cover roughly 2.7% of the sample. The source material was blood. All receptors come from a man aged 25 to 45 in good health.

The chain carries TRBV24-1 and TRBJ2-3; either TRBD1 or TRBD2 may fit D (6 bases each). V was pared by 9 bases and J by 3 bases, with 21 bases between. The CDR3 totals 16 residues. Germline CDR1 is KGHDR and CDR2 is SFDVKD. This CDR3 is CATSRGWGAGTDTQYF. CDR3 DNA: TGTGCCACCTCCCGCGGATGGGGGGCCGGGACAGATACGCAGTATTTT.

The gene calls are TRBV9 and TRBJ1-6; D remains unclear. This CDR3 spans 13 amino acids. Germline loops: CDR1 SGDLS, CDR2 YYNGEE. The germline V and J ends were trimmed by 0 bases and 13 bases, with 11 bases remaining between them. The CDR3 region has the DNA TGTGCCAGCAGCGTAGGGGAGCGAACGCCCCTCCACTTT. Translated, it gives CASSVGERTPLHF.

The chain couples TRBV6-2 or TRBV6-3 to TRBJ2-5; perhaps TRBD2 as D (5 bases). CDR1 is MNHEY and CDR2 is SVGEGT in the germline V gene. The CDR3 covers 14 residues. The V end was cut by 5 bases, the J end by 5 bases, with 15 bases between. This chain's CDR3 is CASSQGRGLETQYF. Written as DNA, the CDR3 is TGTGCCAGCAGTCAAGGGAGAGGCTTGGAGACCCAGTACTTC.

Only one count was recorded for this clone. The J gene is TRBJ1-3, the V gene TRBV4-1, with D hard to call. The CDR3 runs to 16 residues. Germline V gene sequence: CDR1 MGHRA, CDR2 YSYEKL. V was trimmed by 0 bases and J by 0 bases, leaving 9 bases between them. The CDR3 sequence: CASSQEVTVSGNTIYF. CDR3 bases: TGCGCCAGCAGCCAAGAAGTAACAGTCTCTGGAAACACCATATATTTT.

This clone appeared a single time. The CDR3 nucleotides read TGTGCCAGCAGCTTTATTTTACTGGGCTCATCTGGGGCCAACGTCCTGACTTTC. Its translation is CASSFILLGSSGANVLTF. The V call is TRBV5-5, the J call TRBJ2-6; no clear D gene. This CDR3 is built from 18 residues. The germline CDR1 and CDR2 sequences are SGHKS and YYEKEE (reference sequence). Between the trimmed V and J ends, which lost 2 bases and 1 base, there was a span of 16 bases.

The chain is built from TRBV18 and TRBJ2-7; 8 bases map to TRBD2. The V and J ends lost 0 bases and 4 bases, in that order; junction bases with no gene match: 17. This CDR3 spans 19 amino acids. Germline V gene sequence: CDR1 KGHSH, CDR2 LQKENI. This CDR3 is CASSPPREAGVEYRYEQYF. In DNA form, the CDR3 reads TGTGCCAGCTCACCACCGCGGGAGGCGGGAGTGGAATATAGGTACGAGCAGTACTTC.

The chain joins TRBV7-8 to TRBJ1-5; 8 bases line up with TRBD1. The CDR3 contains 16 residues. With 1 base clipped from V and 5 bases from J, the junction kept 7 bases outside the gene matches. Germline V gene sequence: CDR1 SGHVS, CDR2 FQNEAQ. The DNA for the CDR3 is TGTGCCAGCAGCTTAGTCCCAGGGGGCATTGATCAGCCCCAGCATTTT. Amino acids: CASSLVPGGIDQPQHF.

The CDR3 reads CASSDRQGQGNGELFF. In DNA form, the CDR3 reads TGTGCCAGCAGTGACAGACAGGGTCAAGGTAACGGGGAGCTGTTTTTT. The J gene is TRBJ2-2, the V gene TRBV25-1, with 7 positions matching TRBD1. CDR3 length: 16 residues. J lost 7 bases, V lost 3 bases, and 11 bases had no gene match. Germline V lookup: CDR1 MGHDK, CDR2 SYGVNS.

This rearrangement joins TRBV28 to TRBJ1-5; 7 bases match TRBD1. CDR1 and CDR2 from the germline V gene are MDHEN and SYDVKM. V was pared by 6 bases and J by 4 bases, with 3 bases of the junction left unmatched. The CDR3 contains 13 residues. As DNA, the CDR3 is TGTGCCAGCAGCGGGACAGCGAATCAGCCCCAGCATTTT. It specifies CASSGTANQPQHF.

About this clone itself: An end of the junction does not agree with germline; a read error may underlie this. J is TRBJ2-1 and V is TRBV29-1; 7 bases line up with TRBD1. The CDR3 loop spans 14 amino acids. Germline assignment: CDR1 SQVTM and CDR2 ANQGSEA. This CDR3 is CSVKDGTAYNEQFF. The CDR3 DNA is TGCAGCGTTAAAGACGGGACAGCTTACAATGAGCAGTTCTTC.

The V gene is TRBV3-1 (or the pseudogene TRBV3-2), the J gene TRBJ2-2; TRBD2 matches 11 bases. CDR1 and CDR2 from the germline V gene are LGHDT and YNNKEL (reference sequence). The CDR3 spans 15 residues. Losses at the gene ends were 6 bases for V and 6 bases for J; bases not matched to a gene: 6. CDR3 DNA sequence: TGTGCCAGCAGACCTACGACTAGCGGGGCCGGGGAGCTGTTTTTT. Its translation: CASRPTTSGAGELFF.

The V call is TRBV28, the J call TRBJ1-5; no reliable D call. This CDR3 region has 14 residues. V gave up 7 bases and J gave up 5 bases, with 15 bases separating them. Germline V gives CDR1 MDHEN, CDR2 SYDVKM. Written as DNA, the CDR3 is TGTGCCAGCACCACAACTCCCCTCGATCAGCCCCAGCATTTT. Amino acids: CASTTTPLDQPQHF.

The chain links TRBV2 to TRBJ2-7; D gene ambiguous. V shed 5 bases and J shed 5 bases, with 7 bases lying between them. CDR1 is SNHLY, CDR2 FYNNEI, per germline. The CDR3 extends over 11 amino acids. In DNA form, the CDR3 reads TGTGCCAGCAGTCTAGAGGACGAGCAGTACTTC. Its protein is CASSLEDEQYF.

V gene TRBV5-1 combines with J gene TRBJ1-2; possible D gene TRBD1, 5 bases. This CDR3 has 12 amino acids. V gave up 4 bases and J gave up 8 bases, with 12 bases separating them. Looked up from germline, CDR1 is SGHRS and CDR2 is YFSETQ. CDR3 sequence reads: CASSGTHGGYTF. The CDR3 nucleotides are TGCGCCAGCAGCGGGACCCACGGAGGCTACACCTTC.

The chain employs TRBV11-2 and TRBJ1-1, with a tentative D call TRBD1 (6 bases). V was cut by 0 bases and J by 4 bases, with 15 bases left in between. Germline CDR1 SGHAT, CDR2 FQNNGV. The CDR3 sequence is 16 residues long. The CDR3 sequence: CASSLEGSGVGTEAFF. In DNA form, the CDR3 reads TGTGCCAGCAGCTTAGAAGGTTCAGGGGTGGGCACTGAAGCTTTCTTT.

This clone was detected only a few times. This chain joins TRBV6-5 and TRBJ1-4; TRBD1 agrees at 8 bases. Per the germline V gene, CDR1 is MNHEY and CDR2 is SVGAGI. This CDR3 has 16 amino acids. Trimming removed 2 bases from V and 3 bases from J; junction bases left unmatched: 5. CDR3 amino acids: CASSYRPTGANEKLFF. The CDR3 DNA is TGTGCCAGCAGTTACCGACCGACAGGGGCTAATGAAAAACTGTTTTTT.

The chain couples TRBV5-1 to TRBJ1-1; D perhaps matches TRBD1 (6 bases). In germline, CDR1 is SGHRS, CDR2 YFSETQ. Deletions cut 2 bases from V and 3 bases from J, with 8 bases between. CDR3 length: 13 residues. The CDR3 protein is CASSFGQYTEAFF. The CDR3 DNA sequence: TGCGCCAGCAGCTTCGGACAGTACACTGAAGCTTTCTTT.

This clone was picked up one time. V and J are TRBV5-5 and TRBJ1-2, with a tentative D call TRBD1 (6 bases). The V gene lost 0 bases and the J gene lost 3 bases, with 12 bases spanning the gap. This CDR3 is 15 amino acids long. The germline gives CDR1 SGHKS, CDR2 YYEKEE (reference sequence). Here the CDR3 reads CASSLDRVIDYGYTF. The CDR3 DNA reads as TGTGCCAGCAGCTTGGACAGGGTAATAGACTATGGCTACACCTTC.

The chain uses TRBV1 and TRBJ2-1; the tabulated D call, TRBD2, remains unverified against the DNA. TRBV1 has pseudogene status. The CDR3 spans 18 residues. CDR3 in DNA: TGCACCAGCAGCCAAACCCAGGGGACTAGCAGACACTACAATGAGCAGTTCTTC. Translation gives CTSSQTQGTSRHYNEQFF.

The rearrangement joins TRBV29-1 to TRBJ2-7; maybe TRBD1 (5 bases). Trimming cost V 1 base and J 0 bases, with 22 bases left between them. The CDR3 is made up of 18 amino acids. Germline V gene sequence: CDR1 SQVTM, CDR2 ANQGSEA. In DNA, the CDR3 is TGCAGCGTTGAAGCCAGGGCAGGGAACCCACGAAACTCCTACGAGCAGTACTTC. This sequence encodes CSVEARAGNPRNSYEQYF.

This chain connects TRBV6-5 to TRBJ2-7; 10 positions agree with TRBD1. Trimming removed 8 bases from V and 1 base from J; junction bases left unmatched: 5. The germline CDR1 and CDR2 sequences are MNHEY and SVGAGI. The CDR3 has 14 residues. CDR3 protein: CASGRGQGSYEQYF. The CDR3 region has the DNA TGTGCCAGCGGTCGGGGACAGGGGTCCTACGAGCAGTACTTC.

The chain couples TRBV19 to TRBJ1-2, with D tentatively TRBD1 (5 bases). The germline CDR1 and CDR2 sequences are LNHDA and SQIVND (reference sequence). The CDR3 contains 14 residues. Between the trimmed V and J ends, which lost 5 bases and 7 bases, there was a span of 17 bases. The CDR3 is CASSANRDPPGYTF. Here the CDR3 DNA reads TGTGCCAGTAGTGCTAATCGGGACCCCCCTGGCTACACCTTC. Full variable domain (missing parts from reference TRBV19 and TRBJ1-2): DGGITQSPKYLFRKEGQNVTLSCEQNLNHDAMYWYRQDPGQGLRLIYYSQIVNDFQKGDIAEGYSVSREKKESFPLTVTSAQKNPTAFYLCASSANRDPPGYTFGSGTRLTVV.

The chain joins TRBV9 to TRBJ1-3; no definite D call. The CDR3 contains 15 residues. Per the germline V gene, CDR1 is SGDLS and CDR2 is YYNGEE. The V end was cut by 0 bases, the J end by 3 bases, with 10 bases between. The CDR3: CASSVEGGFGNTIYF. CDR3 coding DNA: TGTGCCAGCAGCGTAGAAGGAGGGTTTGGAAACACCATATATTTT.

The chain is built from TRBV11-3 and TRBJ2-1, with D tentatively TRBD2 (7 bases). Germline lookup yields CDR1 SGHNT and CDR2 YENEEA. V was trimmed by 5 bases and J by 8 bases, leaving 22 bases between them. The CDR3 length is 16 residues. The CDR3 spells CASSPTIRGGSHEQFF. Written as DNA, the CDR3 is TGTGCCAGCAGCCCCACTATAAGGGGGGGCTCTCATGAGCAGTTCTTC.